This T cell receptor (beta chain) was identified during a study of T-cell reconstitution after alpha-beta-depleted transplantation in children. This clonotype was observed many times. Unique molecular identifiers were incorporated into the prepared TCRbeta library. TCRdb re-called the PCR reads through MiXCR, storing one row per CDR3 protein. The sample has a few hundred thousand distinct CDR3 sequences, 9.7% seen once. CDR3 length equals 12 residues. With 0 bases removed from V and 8 bases from J, the gap between germline ends came to 6 bases. Germline values: CDR1 SGDLS, CDR2 YYNGEE. The chain joins TRBV9 to TRBJ2-1; no clear D. This clonotype was sampled from a human donor who donated a stem cell graft to a child with SCID. Sequencing used PBMCs from the stem cell graft donor, obtained from the stem cell graft. The CDR3 DNA sequence: TGTGCCAGCAGCGTAGGTGTGGATGAGCAGTTCTTC. Residues: CASSVGVDEQFF.